The 11 T cell receptor beta chains reported below all come from one sample, sequenced in a study of cytomegalovirus exposure and HLA in healthy donors. Use of 60 Vbeta and 13 Jbeta primers characterized the PCR. Assay used: immunoSEQ multiplex PCR; TCRdb lists only in-frame clones, some missing. The table includes fewer than 140,000 clones, approximately 79% detected once. What was sequenced was PBMCs. The receptors were sampled from a man aged 60 to 75 in good health and CMV-seronegative.

V and J are TRBV2 and TRBJ2-2, with D possibly being TRBD2 (6 bases). This CDR3 has 12 amino acids. V dropped 8 bases and J dropped 7 bases, with 11 bases sitting between them. CDR1 and CDR2 from the germline V gene are SNHLY and FYNNEI. In DNA, the CDR3 is TGTGCCAGCCGACTGGAGGGCGGGGAGCTGTTTTTT. Translation gives CASRLEGGELFF.

The table lists this clone with a few counts. The genes are TRBV5-1 and TRBJ1-1, with D unresolved. The CDR3 loop spans 14 amino acids. The V gene lost 4 bases and the J gene lost 0 bases, with 10 bases spanning the gap. Looked up from germline, CDR1 is SGHRS and CDR2 is YFSETQ. In DNA, the CDR3 is TGCGCCAGCAGCGATACCAGGATGAACACTGAAGCTTTCTTT. Its protein product is CASSDTRMNTEAFF.

The chain combines TRBV7-2 with TRBJ1-5, with TRBD1 matching over 9 bases. The V segment lost 1 base and the J segment 6 bases; nucleotides outside the gene matches: 10. Germline lookup yields CDR1 SGHTA and CDR2 FQGNSA. The length of the CDR3 is 17 residues. CDR3 residues: CASSLVDLTGGGQPQHF. Written as DNA, the CDR3 is TGTGCCAGCAGCTTAGTCGATTTAACAGGGGGCGGTCAGCCCCAGCATTTT.

This chain links TRBV7-6 with TRBJ2-3; tentative D call: TRBD1 (6 bases). V dropped 2 bases and J dropped 3 bases, with 12 bases sitting between them. Germline lookup yields CDR1 SGHVS and CDR2 FNYEAQ. The length of the CDR3 is 15 residues. CDR3 in amino acids: CASSLIGQRTDTQYF. The CDR3 coding sequence is TGTGCCAGCAGCTTAATAGGACAGCGTACAGATACGCAGTATTTT.

The chain couples TRBV5-1 to TRBJ2-2; 7 bases align to TRBD1. The CDR3 is 18 amino acids. Germline V gene lookup returns CDR1 SGHRS and CDR2 YFSETQ. Trimming at V came to 4 bases and at J to 6 bases, leaving 18 bases not matched to a gene. In DNA form, the CDR3 reads TGCGCCAGCAGCCTCGACAGGGCCGGCCAAAGATATTCCGGGGAGCTGTTTTTT. Protein sequence: CASSLDRAGQRYSGELFF.

The J gene is TRBJ2-5, the V gene TRBV5-1, with D unclear. This CDR3 contains 14 residues. Germline V gene data show CDR1 as SGHRS and CDR2 as YFSETQ. The V end was cut by 4 bases, the J end by 0 bases, with 10 bases between. The CDR3 is CASSPRRYQETQYF. DNA of the CDR3: TGCGCCAGCAGCCCCCGCCGGTACCAAGAGACCCAGTACTTC.

This chain links TRBV4-1 with TRBJ1-2; 10 bases agree with TRBD1. Germline CDR1 MGHRA, CDR2 YSYEKL. Germline trimming cut 0 bases from V and 5 bases from J; bases unmatched to any gene: 3. The length of the CDR3 is 15 residues. As DNA, the CDR3 is TGCGCCAGCAGCCAAGAACGGACAGGGGGTTATGGCTACACCTTC. The encoded protein is CASSQERTGGYGYTF.

The chain uses TRBV6-5 and TRBJ1-2, with D unclear. Germline CDR1 is MNHEY and CDR2 is SVGAGI. The CDR3 spans 15 residues. Trimming removed 4 bases at V and 1 base at J, with 13 bases between. The CDR3 DNA reads as TGTGCCAGCAGTTCCTTCAGGAAGGTTAACTATGGCTACACCTTC. It translates to CASSSFRKVNYGYTF.

The chain joins TRBV5-1 to TRBJ1-1, with D possibly TRBD1 on 6 matching bases. V lost 0 bases and J 3 bases, leaving 15 bases between the germline ends. The CDR3 runs to 16 residues. The V gene's germline CDR1 is SGHRS and CDR2 YFSETQ. The DNA of the CDR3 is TGCGCCAGCAGCTTGGGGGAGGGGGGGGCGCACACTGAAGCTTTCTTT. Residues: CASSLGEGGAHTEAFF.

The chain couples TRBV5-1 to TRBJ1-3; TRBD1 matches 7 bases. Germline CDR1 and CDR2: SGHRS and YFSETQ. J was trimmed by 0 bases and V by 2 bases; bases with no gene match: 8. This CDR3 region has 17 residues. CDR3 loop: CASSLGGTAISGNTIYF. The CDR3 region has the DNA TGCGCCAGCAGCTTAGGGGGGACAGCCATCTCTGGAAACACCATATATTTT. The whole variable domain, remainder taken from reference TRBV5-1 and TRBJ1-3, is KAGVTQTPRYLIKTRGQQVTLSCSPISGHRSVSWYQQTPGQGLQFLFEYFSETQRNKGNFPGRFSGRQFSNSRSEMNVSTLELGDSALYLCASSLGGTAISGNTIYFGEGSWLTVV.

The genes are TRBV4-3 and TRBJ1-3; tentatively, D is TRBD1 (5 bases). V lost 3 bases and J 2 bases, leaving 17 bases between the germline ends. CDR1 and CDR2 from the germline V gene are LGHNA and YSLEER. This CDR3 comprises 17 residues. CDR3 protein: CASSHSVAGGAGNTIYF. DNA of the CDR3: TGCGCCAGCAGCCATTCTGTGGCGGGAGGGGCTGGAAACACCATATATTTT.